These 27 T cell receptor beta chains were sequenced from one sample in a study of T cells in Graves' hyperthyroidism and ophthalmopathy (dated by TCRdb to the late 2010s). Receptors were amplified or captured by multiplex PCR. TCRdb lists the instrument as Illumina HiSeq 2000. The TCR beta CDR3 regions were amplified from RNA transcripts. The TCR CDR3 was subjected to a first round of RT-PCR using the HTBI primer set and the Qiagen OneStep RT-PCR kit. The public reads were reprocessed in TCRdb via fastp at Q25 and MiXCR, keeping in-frame beta chains. Rows with a matching CDR3 protein are joined into one entry that keeps the most common DNA and genes. This sample is represented by hundreds of thousands of distinct CDR3 sequences; just over 45% of them were singletons. The ten most abundant clones make up approximately 8.2% of the sample. The sequencing sample was made of peripheral blood or thyroid tissue (not recorded which). The receptors were gathered from a young woman with Graves' hyperthyroidism. Donor details come from another sample of the same person, matched by shared clones.

The chain has TRBV20-1 and TRBJ1-6; possibly TRBD1 for D (5 bases). Germline V gene lookup returns CDR1 DFQATT and CDR2 SNEGSKA (reference sequence). The CDR3 has 18 amino acids. Trimming took 0 bases from V and 5 from J, leaving 20 bases between them. This CDR3 is CSARDRQTLKGNNSPLHF. The CDR3 region has the DNA TGCAGTGCTAGAGATCGGCAGACCTTAAAGGGGAATAATTCACCCCTCCACTTT.

This CDR3 is CASSDRDWLGGYTF. The CDR3 DNA follows: TGTGCCAGCAGTGACAGGGACTGGCTAGGGGGCTACACCTTC. This rearrangement joins TRBV6-4 to TRBJ1-2, with D perhaps TRBD1 (5 bases). The CDR3 is made up of 14 amino acids. V lost 2 bases to trimming and J lost 8 bases, with 15 bases between them. Germline loops: CDR1 MRHNA, CDR2 SNTAGT.

J is TRBJ1-2 and V is TRBV20-1; 7 nucleotides match TRBD1. With V trimmed by 5 bases and J by 2 bases, 5 bases remained unmatched. Per the germline V gene, CDR1 is DFQATT and CDR2 is SNEGSKA (reference sequence). This CDR3 is built from 13 residues. The CDR3 DNA is TGCAGTGCTGACGGACAGGCGAACTATGGCTACACCTTC. The encoded protein is CSADGQANYGYTF.

This clonotype was seen only once. The V call is TRBV7-8, the J call TRBJ1-1; D perhaps matches TRBD1 (5 bases). Trimming left V 2 bases short and J 6 bases short, with 25 bases between. CDR1 and CDR2 from the germline V gene are SGHVS and FQNEAQ. The CDR3 contains 18 residues. CDR3 in DNA: TGTGCCAGCAGCTTACCCCGGCGGAGGGGACCGCAGAGGGCTGAAGCTTTCTTT. It is translated as CASSLPRRRGPQRAEAFF. Based on the CDR3 plus reference TRBV7-8 and TRBJ1-1, the full variable domain is GAGVSQSPRYKVAKRGQDVALRCDPISGHVSLFWYQQALGQGPEFLTYFQNEAQLDKSGLPSDRFFAERPEGSVSTLKIQRTQQEDSAVYLCASSLPRRRGPQRAEAFFGQGTRLTVV.

The rearrangement joins TRBV2 to TRBJ2-1, with a tentative D call TRBD1 (6 bases). The DNA end favors TRBJ2-7, so the J call may be wrong. CDR1 SNHLY and CDR2 FYNNEI come from the germline V gene. The CDR3 loop spans 12 amino acids. In nucleotides, the CDR3 is TGTGCCAGCAAGGGACACTACAATGAGCAGTACTTC. Amino acid sequence: CASKGHYNEQYF.

This clonotype was detected ten times or more. The V gene is TRBV29-1, the J gene TRBJ1-2, with 11 bases aligning to TRBD1. With V trimmed by 6 bases and J by 7 bases, 10 bases remained unmatched. The germline gives CDR1 SQVTM, CDR2 ANQGSEA. CDR3 length equals 14 residues. This CDR3 is CSVREGQGVGGYTF. The CDR3 DNA reads as TGCAGCGTGCGGGAGGGACAGGGGGTTGGTGGCTACACCTTC.

This clonotype was recorded many times. A much bigger clone sits one base away, suggesting this may be a read error. This chain connects TRBV7-2 to TRBJ2-7, with D perhaps being TRBD1 or TRBD2 (6 bases each). Germline CDR1 SGHTA, CDR2 FQGNSA. The CDR3 totals 12 residues. V lost 5 bases and J 5 bases, leaving 10 bases between the germline ends. The CDR3 loop reads CASSPGAHEQYF. The CDR3 DNA sequence: TGTGCCAGCAGCCCGGGGGCCCACGAGCAGTACTTC.

This clonotype was counted at least ten times. The chain links TRBV2 to TRBJ1-5, with 9 bases matching TRBD1. The V gene end was trimmed by 4 bases and the J gene end by 6 bases; junction bases not matched to a gene: 7. The CDR3 extends over 15 amino acids. Germline V lookup: CDR1 SNHLY, CDR2 FYNNEI. The CDR3 bases are TGTGCCAGCAGTGGAGAACAGGGGGCTGTTCAGCCCCAGCATTTT. Residues: CASSGEQGAVQPQHF.

J is TRBJ2-7 and V is TRBV29-1, with 7 nucleotides matching TRBD1. The germline V gene has CDR1 SQVTM and CDR2 ANQGSEA. This CDR3 is built from 11 residues. This CDR3 is CTGTDLYEQYF. CDR3 in DNA: TGCACCGGGACAGACCTTTACGAGCAGTACTTC.

The chain is built from TRBV5-1 and TRBJ2-5; D is undetermined. Germline V gene sequence: CDR1 SGHRS, CDR2 YFSETQ. This CDR3 is built from 13 residues. The ends were cut back, 0 bases at V and 3 bases at J, with 6 bases in the middle. CDR3 DNA: TGCGCCAGCAGCTTGGAAAGAAAAGAGACCCAGTACTTC. Translating it yields CASSLERKETQYF.

Only a few counts were recorded for this clonotype. The chain links TRBV9 to TRBJ2-5; tentative D call: TRBD1 (6 bases). V gave up 0 bases and J gave up 1 base, with 7 bases separating them. This CDR3 has 14 residues. Germline assignment: CDR1 SGDLS and CDR2 YYNGEE. The CDR3 spells CASSVVGGQETQYF. CDR3 sequence (DNA): TGTGCCAGCAGCGTAGTAGGGGGCCAAGAGACCCAGTACTTC.

The rearrangement links TRBV5-4 to TRBJ1-1; D is perhaps TRBD1 (5 bases). Trimming took 5 bases from V and 1 from J, leaving 18 bases between them. Germline V gives CDR1 SGHNT, CDR2 YYREEE (reference sequence). The CDR3 is 16 amino acids. CDR3 residues: CASSPKFTGRNTEAFF. CDR3 DNA sequence: TGTGCCAGCAGTCCTAAGTTTACAGGAAGGAACACTGAAGCTTTCTTT.

The chain employs TRBV29-1 and TRBJ1-1; no firm D call. Germline CDR1 reads SQVTM; CDR2 reads ANQGSEA. V was shortened by 8 bases and J by 1 base, with 14 bases between the two germline ends. This CDR3 has 13 residues. In DNA, the CDR3 is TGCAGCCGATCGGTACCTGCGAACACTGAAGCTTTCTTT. This encodes CSRSVPANTEAFF.

Ten or more counts support this clonotype. An end of the junction differs from the germline gene, which may be a read error. V gene TRBV7-7 combines with J gene TRBJ1-5; unclear D gene. Germline lookup yields CDR1 SSHAT and CDR2 FNYEAQ (reference sequence). The CDR3 spans 13 residues. The CDR3 region is CASSVGPNQPQHF. The DNA for the CDR3 is TGTGCTAGCAGCGTTGGGCCGAATCAGCCCCAGCATTTT.

The chain has TRBV9 and TRBJ2-7; 9 nucleotides match TRBD2. Germline CDR1 is SGDLS and CDR2 is YYNGEE. The CDR3 contains 15 residues. With 3 bases clipped from V and 8 bases from J, the junction kept 12 bases outside the gene matches. The CDR3 sequence: CASSGTAGGPSQQYF. CDR3 coding DNA: TGTGCCAGCAGCGGAACCGCGGGAGGGCCTTCCCAGCAGTACTTC. The full variable domain, rest sourced from reference TRBV9 and TRBJ2-7, is DSGVTQTPKHLITATGQRVTLRCSPRSGDLSVYWYQQSLDQGLQFLIQYYNGEERAKGNILERFSAQQFPDLHSELNLSSLELGDSALYFCASSGTAGGPSQQYFGPGTRLTVT.

V is TRBV29-1 and J is TRBJ1-2; TRBD1 might be the D (5 bases). The V end lost 8 bases, the J end lost 0 bases, and 10 bases lay between the germline ends. The CDR3 spans 12 residues. CDR1 and CDR2 (germline): SQVTM, ANQGSEA. The CDR3 is CSWATANYGYTF. The CDR3 coding sequence is TGCAGCTGGGCGACAGCTAACTATGGCTACACCTTC.

This rearrangement joins TRBV29-1 to TRBJ1-1; no clear D. Germline assignment: CDR1 SQVTM and CDR2 ANQGSEA. The CDR3 has 12 amino acids. The germline V and J ends were trimmed by 5 bases and 1 base, with 8 bases remaining between them. CDR3 in amino acids: CSVNPGNTEAFF. The CDR3 DNA sequence: TGCAGCGTTAACCCCGGGAACACTGAAGCTTTCTTT.

This clonotype occurred many times. The gene calls are TRBV10-3 and TRBJ2-7, with D maybe TRBD1 (6 bases). V dropped 0 bases and J dropped 2 bases, with 11 bases sitting between them. The CDR3 contains 15 residues. The germline gives CDR1 ENHRY, CDR2 SYGVKD. The chain's CDR3 is CAISESGTPTYEQYF. In nucleotides, the CDR3 is TGTGCCATCAGTGAGTCAGGGACACCTACCTACGAGCAGTACTTC.

This chain connects TRBV2 to TRBJ1-4; tentative D call: TRBD1 (6 bases). Germline V lookup: CDR1 SNHLY, CDR2 FYNNEI. V was pared by 4 bases and J by 7 bases, with 16 bases between. The CDR3 is made up of 15 amino acids. As DNA, the CDR3 is TGTGCCAGCAGTGTCACAGGGTCGGGGGGTGAAAAACTGTTTTTT. It yields the protein CASSVTGSGGEKLFF.

V gene TRBV5-4 combines with J gene TRBJ1-4, with D tentatively TRBD1 (5 bases). The germline V and J ends were trimmed by 0 bases and 7 bases, with 10 bases remaining between them. The CDR3 contains 14 residues. The germline gives CDR1 SGHNT, CDR2 YYREEE (reference sequence). Written as DNA, the CDR3 is TGTGCCAGCAGCTTGGAAGGGGCTACTGAAAAACTGTTTTTT. Translated: CASSLEGATEKLFF. Full variable domain (outside the CDR3, taken from reference TRBV5-4 and TRBJ1-4): ETGVTQSPTHLIKTRGQQVTLRCSSQSGHNTVSWYQQALGQGPQFIFQYYREEENGRGNFPPRFSGLQFPNYSSELNVNALELDDSALYLCASSLEGATEKLFFGSGTQLSVL.

This chain connects TRBV2 to TRBJ2-5, with a weak D call TRBD2 (6 bases). This CDR3 is built from 15 residues. Germline lookup yields CDR1 SNHLY and CDR2 FYNNEI. V was shortened by 9 bases and J by 8 bases, with 25 bases between the two germline ends. The CDR3 nucleotides read TGTGCCAGTAGTATCGAAGGCACCACGGGAGAAACCCAGTACTTC. Its translation: CASSIEGTTGETQYF.

This clonotype was seen more than once but under ten times. This chain links TRBV29-1 with TRBJ2-5; 12 nucleotides agree with TRBD2. The germline V gene encodes CDR1 SQVTM and CDR2 ANQGSEA. This CDR3 has 16 amino acids. Trimming removed 1 base from V and 2 bases from J; junction bases left unmatched: 5. CDR3 coding DNA: TGCAGCGTTGAAGGTGCCGGGACTAGCGGGCAAGAGACCCAGTACTTC. This gives the protein CSVEGAGTSGQETQYF.

This clonotype was recorded once. A much larger clone differs from this one at a single base, so this may be a read error. The CDR3 ends on some other residue instead of the conserved phenylalanine or tryptophan, so this is likely a read error. CDR3 residues: CASSFEGYGYTS. The DNA of the CDR3 is TGTGCCAGCAGTTTTGAGGGCTATGGCTACACCTCC. V usage is TRBV7-2 and J usage is TRBJ1-2; no firm D call. Trimming took off 6 bases at V and 4 bases at J, with 9 bases between the two ends. This CDR3 comprises 12 residues. Germline values: CDR1 SGHTA, CDR2 FQGNSA.

Note on this clonotype: At one of its ends the junction is not consistent with the germline gene, which may arise from a read error. The rearrangement links TRBV10-3 to TRBJ1-6, with 11 bases lining up with TRBD1. CDR1 is ENHRY and CDR2 is SYGVKD in the germline V gene. CDR3 length: 16 residues. The CDR3 nucleotides are TGTGCCAGCAGTTACTTAGGACAGGGGGCTAATTCACCCCTCCACTTT. This gives the protein CASSYLGQGANSPLHF.

The chain recombines TRBV25-1 with TRBJ2-5; TRBD1 aligns across 9 bases. Germline lookup yields CDR1 MGHDK and CDR2 SYGVNS. The CDR3 is made up of 15 amino acids. With 5 bases clipped from V and 2 bases from J, the junction kept 6 bases outside the gene matches. The CDR3 protein is CASSSPGTGQETQYF. The CDR3 nucleotides read TGTGCCAGCAGTAGTCCCGGGACAGGGCAAGAGACCCAGTACTTC. The full variable domain, rest sourced from reference TRBV25-1 and TRBJ2-5, is EADIYQTPRYLVIGTGKKITLECSQTMGHDKMYWYQQDPGMELHLIHYSYGVNSTEKGDLSSESTVSRIRTEHFPLTLESARPSHTSQYLCASSSPGTGQETQYFGPGTRLLVL.

V usage is TRBV15 and J usage is TRBJ1-6; tentatively, D is TRBD1 (5 bases). V lost 5 bases and J 7 bases, leaving 9 bases between the germline ends. Per the germline V gene, CDR1 is LNHNV and CDR2 is YYDKDF (reference sequence). CDR3 length: 13 amino acids. CDR3 sequence reads: CATSQRGNSPLHF. CDR3 nucleotides: TGTGCCACCAGCCAGAGGGGAAATTCACCCCTCCACTTT.

This clonotype was detected only once. The rearrangement links TRBV29-1 to TRBJ1-5, with D maybe TRBD1 (5 bases). The CDR3 is 11 residues long. Germline V gene lookup returns CDR1 SQVTM and CDR2 ANQGSEA. V lost 8 bases to trimming and J lost 7 bases, with 12 bases between them. CDR3 region: CSTVGGQPQHF. CDR3 coding DNA: TGCAGCACTGTTGGGGGGCAGCCCCAGCATTTT.